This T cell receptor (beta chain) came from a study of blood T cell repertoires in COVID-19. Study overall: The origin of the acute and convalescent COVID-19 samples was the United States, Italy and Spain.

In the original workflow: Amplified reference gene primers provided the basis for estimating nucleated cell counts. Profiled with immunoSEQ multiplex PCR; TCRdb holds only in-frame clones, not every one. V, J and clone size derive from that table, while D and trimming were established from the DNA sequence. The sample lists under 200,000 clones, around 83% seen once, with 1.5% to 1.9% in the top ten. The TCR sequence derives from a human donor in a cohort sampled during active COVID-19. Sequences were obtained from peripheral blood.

The CDR3 nucleotides read TGTGCCAGCAGTTACCGTAGCGGGAGGGCCCAACCCCGTGAGGAGTACTTC. Translating it yields CASSYRSGRAQPREEYF. This chain joins TRBV6-2 or TRBV6-3 and TRBJ2-7, with 11 bases identical to TRBD2. The CDR3 consists of 17 residues. The junction had 17 bases not matched to a gene; V was cut back by 2 bases and J by 11 bases. Germline assignment: CDR1 MNHEY and CDR2 SVGEGT.